The 24 T cell receptor beta chains given below trace back to one sample, sequenced in a study of OX40 agonist ivuxolimab in advanced cancers. Sequenced by immunoSEQ multiplex PCR; TCRdb stores in-frame clones only, minus some. Altogether about 50,000 clones are present, roughly 84% being singletons, with the ten largest covering 0.5% to 0.7%. The sequences come from CD4+ or CD8+ T cells sorted from blood, collected in a trial of the OX40 agonist ivuxolimab. The receptors shown here come from an adult with an advanced solid tumor such as melanoma, head and neck, liver or kidney cancer.

This clone has only a few counts. V is TRBV20-1 and J is TRBJ2-1; possibly TRBD1 or TRBD2 for D (7 bases each). Trimming removed 6 bases from V and 16 bases from J, with 19 bases in between. CDR1 DFQATT and CDR2 SNEGSKA come from the germline V gene (reference sequence). The CDR3 contains 11 residues. The CDR3 spells CSARGGTAFFF. The CDR3 DNA follows: TGCAGTGCAAGGGGGGGGACAGCCTTCTTCTTC.

The J gene is TRBJ1-1, the V gene TRBV30; D is unclear. CDR1 is GTSNPN and CDR2 is SVGIG in the germline V gene (reference sequence). This CDR3 has 14 residues. V was clipped by 4 bases and J by 5 bases, with 17 bases between them. CDR3 loop: CAWMSVRGRTEAFF. DNA for the CDR3: TGTGCCTGGATGAGCGTCCGGGGTCGGACTGAAGCTTTCTTT. The variable domain in full, completed from reference TRBV30 and TRBJ1-1, reads SQTIHQWPATLVQPVGSPLSLECTVEGTSNPNLYWYRQAAGRGLQLLFYSVGIGQISSEVPQNLSASRPQDRQFILSSKKLLLSDSGFYLCAWMSVRGRTEAFFGQGTRLTVV.

By frequency in the sample, this clone is medium-sized. The chain has TRBV5-4 and TRBJ1-2, with unresolved D. V was trimmed by 6 bases and J by 4 bases, leaving 13 bases between them. Germline V CDR1 and CDR2: SGHNT, YYREEE (reference sequence). This CDR3 is 13 amino acids long. CDR3 in DNA: TGTGCCAGCACACTATTCTCGGGCTATGGCTACACCTTC. Translation gives CASTLFSGYGYTF.

This clone was observed once. The chain links TRBV9 to TRBJ2-1; TRBD2 matches at 9 bases. Germline CDR1 is SGDLS and CDR2 is YYNGEE. The CDR3 loop spans 16 amino acids. Trimming took 5 bases from V and 5 from J; bases not matched to a gene: 11. The CDR3 sequence: CASRGIAGVQNNEQFF. DNA for the CDR3: TGTGCCAGCAGGGGGATAGCGGGAGTACAGAACAATGAGCAGTTCTTC.

The rearrangement joins TRBV30 to TRBJ1-1, with TRBD1 as a possible D gene (5 bases). V lost 3 bases and J lost 5, with 10 bases in between. Per the germline V gene, CDR1 is GTSNPN and CDR2 is SVGIG (reference sequence). This CDR3 spans 12 amino acids. CDR3 protein: CAWSLGGTEAFF. The DNA of the CDR3 is TGTGCCTGGAGCCTGGGGGGGACTGAAGCTTTCTTT.

Worth noting for this clone: One junction end does not reproduce the germline sequence, and a read error may be involved. The CDR3: CACGQEAATQYF. CDR3 nucleotides: TGTGCTTGTGGACAGGAGGCCGCTACGCAGTATTTT. The chain carries TRBV12-5 and TRBJ2-3; 7 bases line up with TRBD1. This CDR3 is built from 12 residues. Germline V CDR1 and CDR2: LGHNT, FRNRAP. The full variable domain, rest sourced from reference TRBV12-5 and TRBJ2-3, is DARVTQTPRHKVTEMGQEVTMRCQPILGHNTVFWYRQTMMQGLELLAYFRNRAPLDDSGMPKDRFSAEMPDATLATLKIQPSEPRDSAVYFCACGQEAATQYFGPGTRLTVL.

This sequence joins TRBV7-2 and TRBJ2-1; D may be TRBD2 (6 bases). Per germline, CDR1 SGHTA and CDR2 FQGNSA. The germline V and J ends were trimmed by 1 base and 1 base, with 8 bases remaining between them. CDR3 length: 15 residues. CDR3 bases: TGTGCCAGCAGCTTAGTTGGGGGGTCCTACAATGAGCAGTTCTTC. It yields the protein CASSLVGGSYNEQFF. The full variable domain, in which reference TRBV7-2 and TRBJ2-1 provide the parts outside the CDR3, is GAGVSQSPSNKVTEKGKDVELRCDPISGHTALYWYRQSLGQGLEFLIYFQGNSAPDKSGLPSDRFSAERTGGSVSTLTIQRTQQEDSAVYLCASSLVGGSYNEQFFGPGTRLTVL.

The chain combines TRBV20-1 with TRBJ1-5; no clear D gene. V was cut by 6 bases and J by 6 bases, with 9 bases left in between. Germline V CDR1 and CDR2: DFQATT, SNEGSKA (reference sequence). The CDR3 runs 11 residues. As DNA, the CDR3 is TGCAGTGCCCAGCGCACTCAGCCCCAGCATTTT. Protein product: CSAQRTQPQHF.

This clone was observed a single time. The chain uses TRBV19 and TRBJ2-5; D perhaps matches TRBD2 (6 bases). The CDR3 has 15 residues. CDR1 and CDR2 (germline): LNHDA, SQIVND (reference sequence). V lost 6 bases and J 5 bases, leaving 19 bases between the germline ends. CDR3 amino acids: CASRYLGLPGETQYF. In DNA, the CDR3 is TGTGCCAGTAGATACCTGGGACTCCCGGGGGAGACCCAGTACTTC.

The chain uses TRBV2 and TRBJ2-6; D perhaps matches TRBD1 (6 bases). V gave up 10 bases and J gave up 1 base, with 14 bases separating them. Germline V lookup: CDR1 SNHLY, CDR2 FYNNEI. This CDR3 is built from 15 residues. DNA of the CDR3: TGTGCCAACGACTGGACAGCATCTGGGGCCAACGTCCTGACTTTC. It encodes CANDWTASGANVLTF.

The chain recombines TRBV7-9 with TRBJ2-7, with D possibly being TRBD1 or TRBD2 (5 bases each). This CDR3 comprises 13 residues. Trimming removed 7 bases at V and 1 base at J, with 11 bases between. Germline V CDR1 and CDR2: SEHNR, FQNEAQ (reference sequence). The CDR3, as DNA: TGTGCCAGCATGAGGGGCGCGTCCTACGAGCAGTACTTC. It translates to CASMRGASYEQYF. Full variable domain (rest looked up from reference TRBV7-9 and TRBJ2-7): DTGVSQNPRHKITKRGQNVTFRCDPISEHNRLYWYRQTLGQGPEFLTYFQNEAQLEKSRLLSDRFSAERPKGSFSTLEIQRTEQGDSAMYLCASMRGASYEQYFGPGTRLTVT.

The rearrangement uses TRBV4-1 and TRBJ2-4, with D unclear. Per germline, CDR1 MGHRA and CDR2 YSYEKL. CDR3 length: 16 amino acids. V lost 0 bases to trimming and J lost 2 bases, with 11 bases between them. The CDR3 sequence is CASSQERRPTKNIQYF. CDR3 in DNA: TGCGCCAGCAGCCAAGAGCGAAGGCCAACCAAAAACATTCAGTACTTC.

The chain couples TRBV28 to TRBJ2-3; the D is unclear. Trimming took off 7 bases at V and 4 bases at J, with 21 bases between the two ends. The CDR3 extends over 16 amino acids. Germline loops: CDR1 MDHEN, CDR2 SYDVKM. CDR3 sequence: CASKKIGLQGPDTQYF. In DNA, the CDR3 is TGTGCCAGCAAAAAGATTGGGCTTCAAGGACCAGATACGCAGTATTTT.

CDR3 in DNA: TGTGCCAGCGCTCCCACGGCCTCCCTCCCCGAGCAGTACTTC. As protein: CASAPTASLPEQYF. This rearrangement joins TRBV2 to TRBJ2-7; D is uncertain. Germline-derived CDR1 and CDR2 are SNHLY and FYNNEI. Trimming took off 8 bases at V and 6 bases at J, with 20 bases between the two ends. The CDR3 is 14 residues long.

The chain carries TRBV2 and TRBJ1-2; D ambiguous. Germline V gene sequence: CDR1 SNHLY, CDR2 FYNNEI. This CDR3 has 17 residues. Trimming shortened V by 5 bases and J by 3 bases, and 22 bases separated the two germline ends. CDR3: CASSNVTPWRNYYGYTF. The CDR3 region has the DNA TGTGCCAGCAGTAACGTGACCCCTTGGAGGAATTACTATGGCTACACCTTC. Together with reference TRBV2 and TRBJ1-2, the CDR3 gives the full variable domain: EPEVTQTPSHQVTQMGQEVILRCVPISNHLYFYWYRQILGQKVEFLVSFYNNEISEKSEIFDDQFSVERPDGSNFTLKIRSTKLEDSAMYFCASSNVTPWRNYYGYTFGSGTRLTVV.

The chain is built from TRBV4-3 and TRBJ2-1; TRBD2 aligns across 8 bases. The junction had 9 bases not matched to a gene; V was cut back by 1 base and J by 1 base. Germline loops: CDR1 LGHNA, CDR2 YSLEER. CDR3 length equals 18 residues. CDR3 sequence (DNA): TGCGCCAGCAGCCAAGGAGGAGTTTTAGCGGGGTCCTACAATGAGCAGTTCTTC. It translates to CASSQGGVLAGSYNEQFF.

This chain connects TRBV7-2 to TRBJ2-2; D may be TRBD2 (6 bases). The CDR3 has 16 residues. Germline CDR1 is SGHTA and CDR2 is FQGNSA. Trimming left V 5 bases short and J 7 bases short, with 20 bases between. The DNA for the CDR3 is TGTGCCAGCAGCGCCCAGCCGCCGACGGAGGGCGGGGAGCTGTTTTTT. Translation gives CASSAQPPTEGGELFF.

V usage is TRBV4-1 and J usage is TRBJ2-1; no firm D call. The CDR3 is made up of 14 amino acids. Germline V gives CDR1 MGHRA, CDR2 YSYEKL. Trimming stripped 4 bases from V and 7 bases from J, with 14 bases between. The CDR3 sequence: CASSPLGFLNEQFF. CDR3 sequence (DNA): TGCGCCAGCAGCCCCCTCGGGTTTTTGAATGAGCAGTTCTTC.

This sequence joins TRBV5-6 and TRBJ2-3, with D unresolved. The CDR3 length is 17 residues. V lost 3 bases and J lost 0, with 17 bases in between. Germline CDR1 is SGHDT and CDR2 is YYEEEE. The CDR3 coding sequence is TGTGCCAGCAGCTCGACCTTTACAGCGCTTAGCACAGATACGCAGTATTTT. Protein sequence: CASSSTFTALSTDTQYF. Variable domain in full (rest from reference TRBV5-6 and TRBJ2-3): DAGVTQSPTHLIKTRGQQVTLRCSPKSGHDTVSWYQQALGQGPQFIFQYYEEEERQRGNFPDRFSGHQFPNYSSELNVNALLLGDSALYLCASSSTFTALSTDTQYFGPGTRLTVL.

V and J are TRBV5-1 and TRBJ2-7; 11 bases line up with TRBD2. With V trimmed by 3 bases and J by 0 bases, 8 bases remained unmatched. There are 17 residues in the CDR3. Germline CDR1 SGHRS, CDR2 YFSETQ. In nucleotides, the CDR3 is TGCGCCAGCAGCTCCCATTCTAGCGGGGGGAGCTCCTACGAGCAGTACTTC. Translation: CASSSHSSGGSSYEQYF.

This clone was found a few times. The chain couples TRBV7-2 to TRBJ2-7; D gene uncertain. The CDR3 extends over 11 amino acids. V lost 4 bases to trimming and J lost 6 bases, with 7 bases between them. CDR1 and CDR2 from the germline V gene are SGHTA and FQGNSA. CDR3 region: CASSSDSEQYF. The CDR3 DNA reads TGTGCCAGCAGCTCAGACTCCGAGCAGTACTTC.

This rearrangement joins TRBV7-2 to TRBJ1-1; 7 bases line up with TRBD1. CDR3 size: 14 residues. Unmatched junction bases numbered 3, after V lost 5 bases and J lost 0 bases. CDR1 SGHTA and CDR2 FQGNSA come from the germline V gene. This CDR3 is CASSLGQLNTEAFF. In nucleotides, the CDR3 is TGTGCCAGCAGCCTGGGACAGTTGAACACTGAAGCTTTCTTT.

In this sample, this clone turned up once. V is TRBV28 and J is TRBJ1-5; no definite D call. Trimming left V 5 bases short and J 7 bases short, with 21 bases between. The germline CDR1 and CDR2 sequences are MDHEN and SYDVKM. The length of the CDR3 is 16 residues. CDR3 residues: CASSPSPGGPRQPQHF. The CDR3 region has the DNA TGTGCCAGCAGTCCATCGCCGGGAGGCCCCAGGCAGCCCCAGCATTTT.

The table lists this clone with a few counts. The chain recombines TRBV15 with TRBJ2-7, with TRBD2 as a possible D gene (5 bases). Trimming stripped 0 bases from V and 0 bases from J, with 9 bases between. The CDR3 length is 15 residues. The germline V gene has CDR1 LNHNV and CDR2 YYDKDF (reference sequence). CDR3 protein: CATSRDLGLSYEQYF. The CDR3 DNA reads TGTGCCACCAGCAGAGATCTCGGACTCTCCTACGAGCAGTACTTC.